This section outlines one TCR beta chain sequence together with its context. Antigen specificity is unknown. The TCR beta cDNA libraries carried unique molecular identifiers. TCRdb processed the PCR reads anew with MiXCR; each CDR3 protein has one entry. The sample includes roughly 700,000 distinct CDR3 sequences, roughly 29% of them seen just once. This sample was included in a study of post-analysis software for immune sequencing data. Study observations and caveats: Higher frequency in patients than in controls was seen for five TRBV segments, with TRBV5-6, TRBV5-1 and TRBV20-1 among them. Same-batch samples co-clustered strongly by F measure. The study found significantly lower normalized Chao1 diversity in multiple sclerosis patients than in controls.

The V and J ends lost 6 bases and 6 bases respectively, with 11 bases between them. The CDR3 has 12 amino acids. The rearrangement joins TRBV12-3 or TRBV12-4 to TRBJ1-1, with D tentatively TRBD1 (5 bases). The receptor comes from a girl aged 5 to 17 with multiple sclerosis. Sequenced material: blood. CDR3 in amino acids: CASRKDMPEAFF. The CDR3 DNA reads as TGTGCCAGCAGAAAGGACATGCCTGAAGCTTTCTTT.